This is a list of T cell receptor beta chains from one sample in a study of neurological immune-mediated disorders. One entry per CDR3 protein results from TCRdb running MiXCR on the 5' RACE reads. The sample lists tens of thousands of distinct CDR3 sequences, roughly 10% occurring once. Sequencing was performed on PBMCs. These receptors came from a male donor with HTLV-1-associated myelopathy (HAM/TSP). The CDR3 runs from the conserved cysteine through the conserved F or W. The D gene is left open where the match is weak. Clone size is not always given. Where it is, it says once, few, many or a class for expanded clones.

v_call	d_call	j_call	clone_size	cdr3_aa	cdr3_nt
TRBV7-2	NA	TRBJ1-4	NA	CASSLAGYEKLFF	TGTGCCAGCAGCTTAGCGGGATATGAAAAACTGTTTTTT
TRBV7-9	NA	TRBJ1-6	many	CASSFDGQIYSPLHF	TGTGCCAGCAGCTTCGACGGACAGATCTATTCACCCCTCCACTTT
TRBV20-1	NA	TRBJ1-1	many	CSARVPGRNTEAFF	TGCAGTGCTAGAGTCCCAGGGAGGAACACTGAAGCTTTCTTT
TRBV20-1	TRBD1	TRBJ2-2	many	CSAVDRGNTGELFF	TGCAGTGCTGTGGACAGGGGAAACACCGGGGAGCTGTTTTTT
TRBV9	NA	TRBJ2-2	few	CASSVAPNTGELFF	TGTGCCAGCAGCGTAGCCCCCAACACCGGGGAGCTGTTTTTT
TRBV20-1	NA	TRBJ1-2	few	CSAPYGGGNYGYTF	TGCAGTGCCCCTTATGGAGGGGGTAACTATGGCTACACCTTC
TRBV5-1	NA	TRBJ1-2	medium-sized	CASSLGRSGYTF	TGCGCCAGCAGCTTGGGACGTTCTGGCTACACCTTC
TRBV5-1	TRBD2	TRBJ2-4	many	CASSLDTSGGNIQYF	TGCGCCAGCAGCTTGGACACTAGCGGGGGAAACATTCAGTACTTC
TRBV20-1	NA	TRBJ2-5	NA	CSARLRFEAQYF	TGCAGTGCTAGATTGAGGTTTGAGGCCCAGTACTTC
TRBV28	TRBD1	TRBJ1-6	many	CASSLVQGASNSPLHF	TGTGCCAGCAGTTTGGTTCAGGGGGCGAGTAATTCACCCCTCCACTTT
TRBV7-9	TRBD1	TRBJ2-7	few	CASSWPGQSSYEQYF	TGTGCCAGCAGCTGGCCGGGACAGAGCTCCTACGAGCAGTACTTC
TRBV20-1	NA	TRBJ1-3	many	CSARRGAGNTIYF	TGCAGTGCCAGACGGGGTGCTGGAAACACCATATATTTT
TRBV9	NA	TRBJ1-1	NA	CASSVAMNTEAFF	TGTGCCAGCAGCGTAGCTATGAACACTGAAGCTTTCTTT
TRBV20-1	NA	TRBJ2-5	many	CSTRRGSETQYF	TGCAGTACGCGGCGTGGTTCAGAGACCCAGTACTTC
TRBV28	TRBD1	TRBJ1-1	once	CASTLNRGSSEAFF	TGTGCCAGCACCCTAAACAGGGGCTCATCTGAAGCTTTCTTT
TRBV4-3	NA	TRBJ1-4	few	CASSQDKSGVKPEKLFF	TGCGCCAGCAGCCAAGACAAGAGTGGGGTAAAGCCAGAAAAACTGTTTTTT
TRBV7-9	NA	TRBJ2-1	many	CASTEGGPYNEQFF	TGTGCCAGCACCGAGGGGGGGCCTTACAATGAGCAGTTCTTC
TRBV19	TRBD1	TRBJ2-2	many	CASSIDSGLLQGAEELFF	TGTGCCAGTAGTATAGATTCAGGCCTATTACAGGGGGCTGAGGAGCTGTTTTTT
TRBV6-2/TRBV6-3	NA	TRBJ2-7	many	CASSLLGLTGRAYEQYF	TGTGCCAGCAGCCTTTTAGGACTGACAGGGAGGGCCTACGAGCAGTACTTC
TRBV15	NA	TRBJ2-4	many	CATSRDRGEEGIQYF	TGTGCCACCAGCAGAGATCGTGGGGAGGAGGGCATTCAGTACTTC
TRBV5-5	TRBD1	TRBJ2-3	many	CASSPTGGSTDTQYF	TGTGCCAGCAGCCCGACAGGGGGTAGCACAGATACGCAGTATTTT
TRBV28	TRBD2	TRBJ2-7	many	CASWGVAGADYEQYF	TGTGCCAGCTGGGGGGTAGCGGGGGCCGACTACGAGCAGTACTTC
TRBV5-1	TRBD1	TRBJ2-5	many	CASSLAGTGGETQYF	TGCGCCAGCAGCTTGGCCGGGACAGGAGGAGAGACCCAGTACTTC
TRBV5-4	NA	TRBJ2-2	few	CASRFGTRAGNTGELFF	TGTGCCAGCAGGTTTGGGACCCGGGCTGGGAACACCGGGGAGCTGTTTTTT
TRBV5-1	NA	TRBJ2-7	many	CASSFDGDYEQYF	TGCGCCAGCAGCTTCGACGGGGACTACGAGCAGTACTTC
TRBV5-1	NA	TRBJ1-1	many	CASSFSRMNTEAFF	TGCGCCAGCAGCTTTAGTCGGATGAACACTGAAGCTTTCTTT
TRBV20-1	TRBD2	TRBJ2-2	many	CSARDAFKGLHTGELFF	TGCAGTGCTAGAGACGCTTTCAAGGGACTACACACCGGGGAGCTGTTTTTT
TRBV7-8	NA	TRBJ2-3	many	CASSPQFSTDTQYF	TGTGCCAGCAGCCCTCAGTTTAGCACAGATACGCAGTATTTT
TRBV20-1	NA	TRBJ2-2	many	CSAPGAGTGELFF	TGCAGTGCCCCGGGGGCCGGGACCGGGGAGCTGTTTTTT
TRBV5-3	NA	TRBJ2-7	NA	CARSLESGTGTYEQYF	TGTGCCAGAAGCTTGGAATCCGGGACTGGTACCTACGAGCAGTACTTC
TRBV29-1	NA	TRBJ2-3	many	CSVQYTDTQYF	TGCAGCGTTCAGTATACAGATACGCAGTATTTT
TRBV20-1	NA	TRBJ2-2	many	CSASQGSTNTGELFF	TGCAGTGCTAGTCAGGGGTCGACGAACACCGGGGAGCTGTTTTTT
TRBV20-1	TRBD1	TRBJ2-2	NA	CSVTNDRGLHGELFF	TGCAGTGTTACCAACGACAGGGGGCTTCACGGGGAGCTGTTTTTT
TRBV5-1	NA	TRBJ2-2	many	CANTDLTGELFF	TGCGCCAACACAGACTTAACCGGGGAGCTGTTTTTT
TRBV28	TRBD2	TRBJ2-5	many	CASGLASRETQYF	TGTGCCAGCGGACTAGCAAGCAGGGAGACCCAGTACTTC
TRBV28	NA	TRBJ1-4	many	CASSWGRSNEKLFF	TGTGCCAGCAGTTGGGGACGGAGTAATGAAAAACTGTTTTTT
TRBV12-3/TRBV12-4	TRBD1	TRBJ1-1	many	CASSFTGVEAFF	TGTGCCAGCAGCTTTACAGGGGTCGAAGCTTTCTTT
TRBV12-3/TRBV12-4	NA	TRBJ1-2	NA	CASSARGSLYGYTF	TGTGCCAGCAGTGCCCGGGGCAGCCTTTATGGATACACCTTC
TRBV5-6	NA	TRBJ1-3	many	CASSSIGRGNTIYF	TGTGCCAGCAGCAGTATCGGGCGCGGAAACACCATATATTTT
TRBV19	TRBD1	TRBJ1-2	many	CASSSRQGYGYTF	TGTGCCAGTAGCTCCCGACAGGGCTATGGCTACACCTTC
TRBV12-3/TRBV12-4	NA	TRBJ1-2	few	CASSFEGVYGYTF	TGTGCCAGCAGTTTTGAGGGAGTCTATGGCTACACCTTC
TRBV10-2	TRBD2	TRBJ2-3	many	CASSEWRGGGTDTQYF	TGCGCCAGCAGTGAGTGGCGGGGGGGGGGAACAGATACGCAGTATTTT
TRBV11-2	TRBD2	TRBJ2-1	many	CASSSHVAGGDSSYNEQFF	TGTGCCAGCAGCTCGCACGTAGCGGGGGGCGATAGCTCCTACAATGAGCAGTTCTTC
TRBV20-1	TRBD1	TRBJ1-2	many	CSAPPTGSNYGYTF	TGCAGTGCTCCACCGACAGGGTCGAACTATGGCTACACCTTC
TRBV7-2	NA	TRBJ2-3	few	CASSARGASDTQYF	TGTGCCAGCAGCGCCCGAGGCGCTTCAGATACGCAGTATTTT
TRBV15	TRBD2	TRBJ2-5	many	CATSNYGGAGETQYF	TGTGCCACCAGCAACTACGGGGGGGCCGGGGAGACCCAGTACTTC
TRBV4-3	NA	TRBJ1-6	many	CASSHVNSPLHF	TGCGCCAGCAGCCACGTTAATTCACCCCTCCACTTT
TRBV6-2/TRBV6-3	NA	TRBJ2-2	many	CASSYLGPANTGELFF	TGTGCCAGCAGTTACCTTGGCCCTGCGAACACCGGGGAGCTGTTTTTT
TRBV28	NA	TRBJ2-5	many	CASSPQGKSGTQYF	TGTGCCAGCAGTCCCCAGGGGAAGTCCGGGACCCAGTACTTC